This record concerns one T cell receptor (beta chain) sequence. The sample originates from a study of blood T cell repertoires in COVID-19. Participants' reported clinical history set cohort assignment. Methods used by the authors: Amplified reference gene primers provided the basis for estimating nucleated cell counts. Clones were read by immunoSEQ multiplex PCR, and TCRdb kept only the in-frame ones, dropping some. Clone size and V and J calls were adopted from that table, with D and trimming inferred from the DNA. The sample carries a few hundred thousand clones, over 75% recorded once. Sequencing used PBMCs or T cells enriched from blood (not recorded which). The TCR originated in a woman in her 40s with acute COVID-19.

The CDR3 DNA reads TGTGCCAGCAGCCAAGGGTCCGGGGAGCCCTACGAGCAGTACTTC. It yields the protein CASSQGSGEPYEQYF. The V gene is TRBV4-2, the J gene TRBJ2-7, with D possibly being TRBD2 (5 bases). The CDR3 extends over 15 amino acids. Germline-derived CDR1 and CDR2 are LGHNA and YNFKEQ. V was cut by 1 base and J by 2 bases, with 12 bases left in between.